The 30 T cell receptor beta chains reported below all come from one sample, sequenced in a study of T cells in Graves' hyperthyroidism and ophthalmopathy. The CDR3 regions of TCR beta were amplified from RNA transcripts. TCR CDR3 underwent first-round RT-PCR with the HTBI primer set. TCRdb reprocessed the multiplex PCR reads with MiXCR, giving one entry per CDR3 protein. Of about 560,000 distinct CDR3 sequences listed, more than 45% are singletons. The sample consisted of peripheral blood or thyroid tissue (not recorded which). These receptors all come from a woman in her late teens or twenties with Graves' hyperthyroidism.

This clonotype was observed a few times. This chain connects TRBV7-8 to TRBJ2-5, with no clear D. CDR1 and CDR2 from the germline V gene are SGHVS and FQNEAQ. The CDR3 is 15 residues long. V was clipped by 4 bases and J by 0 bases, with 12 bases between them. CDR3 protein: CASSSRTADQETQYF. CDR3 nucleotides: TGTGCCAGCAGCTCCAGGACGGCGGACCAAGAGACCCAGTACTTC.

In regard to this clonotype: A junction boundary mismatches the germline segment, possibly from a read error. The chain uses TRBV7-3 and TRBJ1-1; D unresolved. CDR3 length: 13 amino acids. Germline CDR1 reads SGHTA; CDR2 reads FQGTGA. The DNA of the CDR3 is TGTGCCAACAGCTTAAGTGTGACGGCTGAAGCTTTCTTT. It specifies CANSLSVTAEAFF.

The CDR3 sequence is CASSLGLAGGNEQFF. CDR3 DNA sequence: TGTGCCAGCAGCTTAGGCCTAGCGGGAGGCAATGAGCAGTTCTTC. The chain couples TRBV7-2 to TRBJ2-7; TRBD2 aligns across 11 bases. The DNA end is more similar to TRBJ2-1, so the J call may be wrong. Germline CDR1 is SGHTA and CDR2 is FQGNSA. CDR3 length: 15 residues.

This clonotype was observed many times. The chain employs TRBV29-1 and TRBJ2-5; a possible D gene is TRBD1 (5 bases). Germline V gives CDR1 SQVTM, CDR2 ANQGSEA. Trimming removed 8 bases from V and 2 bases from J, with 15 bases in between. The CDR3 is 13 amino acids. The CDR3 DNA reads TGCAGCTCAGCCGACAGCTCACAAGAGACCCAGTACTTC. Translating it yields CSSADSSQETQYF.

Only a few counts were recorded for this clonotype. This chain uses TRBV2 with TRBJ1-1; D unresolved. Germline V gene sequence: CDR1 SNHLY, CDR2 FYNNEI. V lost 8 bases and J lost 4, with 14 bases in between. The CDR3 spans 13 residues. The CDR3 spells CASRIGRTTEAFF. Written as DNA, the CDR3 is TGTGCCAGCCGTATAGGGCGCACCACTGAAGCTTTCTTT.

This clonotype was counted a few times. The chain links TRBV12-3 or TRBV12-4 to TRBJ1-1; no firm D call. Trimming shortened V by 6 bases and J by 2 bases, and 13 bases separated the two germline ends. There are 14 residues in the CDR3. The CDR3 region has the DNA TGTGCCAGCAGGGCCATCGGACCAAACACTGAAGCTTTCTTT. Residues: CASRAIGPNTEAFF.

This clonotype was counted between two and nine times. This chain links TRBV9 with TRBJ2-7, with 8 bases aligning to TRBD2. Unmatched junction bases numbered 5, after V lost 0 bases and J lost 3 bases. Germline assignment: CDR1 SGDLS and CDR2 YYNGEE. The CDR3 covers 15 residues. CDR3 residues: CASSVAAGGDYEQYF. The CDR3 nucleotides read TGTGCCAGCAGCGTAGCGGCGGGAGGAGACTACGAGCAGTACTTC.

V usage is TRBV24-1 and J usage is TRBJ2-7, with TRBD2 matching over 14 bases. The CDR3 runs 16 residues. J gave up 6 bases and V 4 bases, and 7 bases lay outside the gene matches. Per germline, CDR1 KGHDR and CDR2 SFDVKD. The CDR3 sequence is CATSDQGTSGRGEQYF. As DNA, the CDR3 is TGTGCCACCAGTGACCAGGGGACTAGCGGGAGAGGCGAGCAGTACTTC.

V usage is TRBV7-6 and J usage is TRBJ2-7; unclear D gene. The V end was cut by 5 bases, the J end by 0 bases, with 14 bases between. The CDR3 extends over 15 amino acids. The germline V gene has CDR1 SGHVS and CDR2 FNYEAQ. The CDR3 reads CASSQDPQPSYEQYF. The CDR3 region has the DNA TGTGCCAGCAGCCAAGATCCTCAGCCCTCCTACGAGCAGTACTTC. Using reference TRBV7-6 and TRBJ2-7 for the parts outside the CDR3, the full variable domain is GAGVSQSPRYKVTKRGQDVALRCDPISGHVSLYWYRQALGQGPEFLTYFNYEAQQDKSGLPNDRFSAERPEGSISTLTIQRTEQRDSAMYRCASSQDPQPSYEQYFGPGTRLTVT.

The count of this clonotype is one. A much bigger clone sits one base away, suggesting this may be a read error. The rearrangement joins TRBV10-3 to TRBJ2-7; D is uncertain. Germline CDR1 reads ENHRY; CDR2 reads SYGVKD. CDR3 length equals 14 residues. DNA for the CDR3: TGTGCCAGCAGTGAGTCGACCTTGCGGAAGGAGCTTGCCTTC. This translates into CASSESTLRKELAF.

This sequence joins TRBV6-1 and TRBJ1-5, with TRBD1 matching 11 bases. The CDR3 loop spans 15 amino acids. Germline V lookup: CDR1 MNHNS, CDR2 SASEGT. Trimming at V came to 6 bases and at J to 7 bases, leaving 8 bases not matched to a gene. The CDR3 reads CASSRDRGSGQPQHF. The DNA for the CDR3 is TGTGCCAGCAGCCGGGACAGGGGGAGCGGCCAGCCCCAGCATTTT.

The CDR3 DNA follows: TGTGCCAGCAGCCCCGAGCGGGGAGGTTATGGCTACACCTTC. Translating gives CASSPERGGYGYTF. The chain employs TRBV7-9 and TRBJ1-2, with no clear D. Deletions cut 5 bases from V and 5 bases from J, with 15 bases between. Looked up from germline, CDR1 is SEHNR and CDR2 is FQNEAQ (reference sequence). The CDR3 length is 14 residues.

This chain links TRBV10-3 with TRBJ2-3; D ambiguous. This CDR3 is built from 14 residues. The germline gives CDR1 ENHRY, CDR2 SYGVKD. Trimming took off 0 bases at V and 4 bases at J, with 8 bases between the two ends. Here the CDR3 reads CAISESGYADTQYF. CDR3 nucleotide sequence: TGTGCCATCAGTGAGTCGGGGTACGCAGATACGCAGTATTTT.

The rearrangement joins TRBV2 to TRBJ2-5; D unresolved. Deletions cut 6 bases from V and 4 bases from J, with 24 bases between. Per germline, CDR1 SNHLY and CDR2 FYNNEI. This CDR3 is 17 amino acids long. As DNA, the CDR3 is TGTGCCAGCAGCCAAGATCATGGGGTCCGTACGGGAGAGACCCAGTACTTC. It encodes CASSQDHGVRTGETQYF.

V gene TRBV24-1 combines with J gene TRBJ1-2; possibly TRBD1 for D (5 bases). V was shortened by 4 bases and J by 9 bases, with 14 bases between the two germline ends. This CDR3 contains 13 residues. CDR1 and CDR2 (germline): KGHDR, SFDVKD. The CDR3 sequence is CATSETGTSSYTF. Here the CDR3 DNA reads TGTGCCACCAGTGAGACCGGGACGTCCAGCTACACCTTC.

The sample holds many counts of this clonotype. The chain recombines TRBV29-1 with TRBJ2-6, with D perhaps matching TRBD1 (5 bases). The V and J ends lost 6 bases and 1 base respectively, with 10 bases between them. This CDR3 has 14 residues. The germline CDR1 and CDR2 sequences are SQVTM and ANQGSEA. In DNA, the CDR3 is TGCAGCGTAGGGCAGGGATCTGGGGCCAACGTCCTGACTTTC. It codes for CSVGQGSGANVLTF. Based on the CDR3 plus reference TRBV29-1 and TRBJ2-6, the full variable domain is SAVISQKPSRDICQRGTSLTIQCQVDSQVTMMFWYRQQPGQSLTLIATANQGSEATYESGFVIDKFPISRPNLTFSTLTVSNMSPEDSSIYLCSVGQGSGANVLTFGAGSRLTVL.

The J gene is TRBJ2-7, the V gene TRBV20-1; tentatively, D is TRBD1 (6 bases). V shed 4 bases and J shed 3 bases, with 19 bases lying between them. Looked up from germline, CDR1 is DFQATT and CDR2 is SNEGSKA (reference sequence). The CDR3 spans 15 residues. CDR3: CSATDSRQVYYEQYF. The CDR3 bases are TGCAGTGCTACAGATTCGAGACAGGTGTACTACGAGCAGTACTTC.

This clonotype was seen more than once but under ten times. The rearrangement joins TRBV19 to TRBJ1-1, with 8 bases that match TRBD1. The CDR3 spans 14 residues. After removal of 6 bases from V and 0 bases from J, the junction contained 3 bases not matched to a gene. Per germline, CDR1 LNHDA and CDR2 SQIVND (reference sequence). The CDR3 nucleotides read TGTGCCAGTAGAGACAGGGGACTGAACACTGAAGCTTTCTTT. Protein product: CASRDRGLNTEAFF. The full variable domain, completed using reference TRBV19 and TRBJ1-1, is DGGITQSPKYLFRKEGQNVTLSCEQNLNHDAMYWYRQDPGQGLRLIYYSQIVNDFQKGDIAEGYSVSREKKESFPLTVTSAQKNPTAFYLCASRDRGLNTEAFFGQGTRLTVV.

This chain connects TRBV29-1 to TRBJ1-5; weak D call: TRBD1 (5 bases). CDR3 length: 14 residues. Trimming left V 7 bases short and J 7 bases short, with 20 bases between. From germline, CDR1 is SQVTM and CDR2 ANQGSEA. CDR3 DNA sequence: TGCAGCGGGGGTGGGGGGACCATGGGACAGCCCCAGCATTTT. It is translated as CSGGGGTMGQPQHF.

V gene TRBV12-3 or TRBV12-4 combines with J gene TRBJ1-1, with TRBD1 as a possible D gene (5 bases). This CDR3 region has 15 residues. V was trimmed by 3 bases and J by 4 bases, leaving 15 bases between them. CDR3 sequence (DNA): TGTGCCAGCAGTTTCGCCTTGGGGGGATCCACTGAAGCTTTCTTT. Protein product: CASSFALGGSTEAFF.

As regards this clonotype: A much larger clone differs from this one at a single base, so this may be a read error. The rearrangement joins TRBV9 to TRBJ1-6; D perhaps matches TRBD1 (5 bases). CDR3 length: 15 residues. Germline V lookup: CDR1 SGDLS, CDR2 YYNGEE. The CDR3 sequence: CASGVTFGGGSPLHF. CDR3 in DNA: TGTGCCAGCGGCGTGACCTTTGGGGGTGGCTCACCCCTCCACTTT.

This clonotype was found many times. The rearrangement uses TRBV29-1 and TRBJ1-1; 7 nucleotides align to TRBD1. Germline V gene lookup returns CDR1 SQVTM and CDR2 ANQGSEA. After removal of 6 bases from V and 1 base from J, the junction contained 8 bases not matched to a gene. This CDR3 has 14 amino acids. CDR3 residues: CSVARTGPNTEAFF. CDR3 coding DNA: TGCAGCGTGGCCCGGACAGGTCCGAACACTGAAGCTTTCTTT.

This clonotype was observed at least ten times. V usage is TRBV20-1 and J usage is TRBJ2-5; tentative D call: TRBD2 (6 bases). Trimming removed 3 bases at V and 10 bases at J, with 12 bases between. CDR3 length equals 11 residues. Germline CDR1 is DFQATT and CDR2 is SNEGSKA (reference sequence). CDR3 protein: CSARQPGVQYF. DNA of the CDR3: TGCAGTGCTAGGCAACCGGGAGTCCAGTACTTC.

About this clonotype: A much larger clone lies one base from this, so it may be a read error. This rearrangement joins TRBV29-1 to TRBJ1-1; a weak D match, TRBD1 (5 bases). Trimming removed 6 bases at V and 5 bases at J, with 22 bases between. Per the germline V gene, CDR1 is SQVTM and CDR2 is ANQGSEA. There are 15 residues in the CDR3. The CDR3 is CSVTPAGGKLTEAFF. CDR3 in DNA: TGCAGCGTGACTCCCGCGGGGGGAAAGTTGACTGAAGCTTTCTTT.

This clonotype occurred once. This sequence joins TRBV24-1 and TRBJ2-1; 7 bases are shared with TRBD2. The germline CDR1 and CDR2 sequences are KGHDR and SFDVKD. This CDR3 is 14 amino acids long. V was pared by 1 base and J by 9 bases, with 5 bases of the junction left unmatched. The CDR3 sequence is CATSDFGSGIEQFF. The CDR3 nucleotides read TGTGCCACCAGTGATTTTGGGAGCGGGATTGAGCAGTTCTTC.

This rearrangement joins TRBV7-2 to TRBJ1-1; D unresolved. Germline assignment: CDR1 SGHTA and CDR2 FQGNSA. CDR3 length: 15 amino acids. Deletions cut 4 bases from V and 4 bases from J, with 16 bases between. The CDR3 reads CASSSNGLGSTEAFF. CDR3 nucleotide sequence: TGTGCCAGCAGCTCGAATGGTCTGGGGAGCACTGAAGCTTTCTTT.

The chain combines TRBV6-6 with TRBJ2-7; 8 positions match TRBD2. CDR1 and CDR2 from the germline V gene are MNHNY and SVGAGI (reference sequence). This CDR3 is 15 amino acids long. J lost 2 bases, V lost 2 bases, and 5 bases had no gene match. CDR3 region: CASSYLGRDPYEQYF. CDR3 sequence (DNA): TGTGCCAGCAGTTACCTCGGGAGGGACCCCTACGAGCAGTACTTC.

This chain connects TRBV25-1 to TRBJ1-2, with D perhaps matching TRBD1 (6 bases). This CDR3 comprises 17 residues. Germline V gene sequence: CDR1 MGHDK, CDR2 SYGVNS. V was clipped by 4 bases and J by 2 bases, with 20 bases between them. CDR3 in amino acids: CASSARDFGGSNYGYTF. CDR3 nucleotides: TGTGCCAGCAGTGCTAGAGATTTCGGGGGCTCGAACTATGGCTACACCTTC.

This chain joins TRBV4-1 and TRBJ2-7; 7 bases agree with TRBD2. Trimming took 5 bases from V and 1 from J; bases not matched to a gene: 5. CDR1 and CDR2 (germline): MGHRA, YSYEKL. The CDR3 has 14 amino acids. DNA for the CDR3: TGCGCCAGCAGCACCAGCGGGGATTCCTACGAGCAGTACTTC. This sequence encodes CASSTSGDSYEQYF.

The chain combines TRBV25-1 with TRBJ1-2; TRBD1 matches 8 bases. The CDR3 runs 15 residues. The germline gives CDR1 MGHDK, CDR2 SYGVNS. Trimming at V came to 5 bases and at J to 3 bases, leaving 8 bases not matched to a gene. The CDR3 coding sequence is TGTGCCAGCAGTACCTCAGGGGGCGACGACTATGGCTACACCTTC. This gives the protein CASSTSGGDDYGYTF.